The text below deals with one T cell receptor (beta chain). The table lists this clonotype with many counts. What antigen it recognizes has not been identified. No base qualities exist here, and no much larger clone lies one base off it. The sample's time point label, decoded: newly diagnosed GD, antithyroid drugs for less than 3 months. For both TCR sequencing and RNA sequencing, RNA was extracted from PBMCs in TRIzol. Graves' disease was diagnosed according to American Thyroid Association guidelines. The patients came from an endocrinology department in Xi'an, China. Each patient gave approximately 10 milliliters of peripheral blood, collected in an EDTA anticoagulant tube. Ficoll Paque Plus density gradient separation was used to isolate PBMCs, and no further T cell sorting was performed. An Agilent 2100 Bioanalyzer and agarose gel were used to assess RNA quality, and a NanoDrop 2000 was used to measure RNA concentration.

Preparation of the library involved multiplex PCR. Reads for this sample came from an Illumina HiSeq 4000. iRepertoire HTBI primers and Arm-PCR amplification of CDR3 regions were used to construct TCR beta libraries. Before sequencing, the PCR products went through gel purification. The authors' analysis ran thus. Across samples, approximately 68 TRBV and 13 to 15 TRBJ segments were identified and used for gene usage analysis of CDR3 amino acid clonotypes. COPE and FqMerger were used to merge the filtered high-quality paired reads into contigs. Contigs were aligned with BLAST to IMGT TRBV, TRBD and TRBJ reference genes, and CDR3 was defined per IMGT. Highly expanded clones were defined as clonotypes with a frequency above 0.1%. Repertoire diversity was measured by Shannon entropy, and V-J evenness by the Gini coefficient. Clonotypes shared by more than one individual were considered public. Starting from the raw public reads, TCRdb applied fastp trimming at Q25, assembled clones with MiXCR and retained in-frame beta chains. Rows are combined by CDR3 protein, so each entry shows the most common genes and DNA. These V and J calls derive from TCRdb rather than the authors' analysis. In this sample the table shows fewer than 500,000 distinct CDR3 sequences, around 15% of which occur a single time. The ten largest clones take up more than 10% of the sample.

This entry belongs to a study of regulatory T cells in long-lasting Graves disease (dated by TCRdb to 2020 to 2023). Study-wide context: Patients with newly diagnosed Graves' disease had been on antithyroid drugs for under 3 months. The study was conducted in China and was registered as a clinical trial. A total of 33 samples were covered by TCR sequencing, comprising around 13 persistent and roughly 20 newly diagnosed Graves' disease patients. Peripheral blood TCR sequencing and RNA sequencing compared persistent Graves' disease patients with newly diagnosed Graves' disease patients. Broad study findings and their caveats: A larger number of public clonotypes was shared among persistent patients (over 2,500) than among newly diagnosed patients (around 890). Sequencing and analysis were limited to the TCR beta chain. The small sample size was acknowledged by the authors as a limitation that may reduce accuracy. Only peripheral blood was studied, because thyroid tissue, the primary lesion, was inaccessible. Persistent Graves' disease patients showed lower TCR Shannon entropy and fewer highly expanded clones than newly diagnosed patients, suggesting clonal expansion.

In addition, the sample was reused for a study of T cells in Graves' hyperthyroidism and ophthalmopathy. That second report states: Stable Graves' hyperthyroidism was defined as the absence of progression to ophthalmopathy over 18 months of follow-up. Hyperthyroidism patients were newly diagnosed, with disease duration under 2 months, and aged 18 to 65 years. Any patient with an uncontrolled infection, another autoimmune disease, pregnancy or lactation was excluded. Diagnoses relied on clinical symptoms, serum thyroxine and TRAb, thyroid ultrasound and orbital computed tomography. The TCR CDR3 was subjected to a first round of RT-PCR using the HTBI primer set and the Qiagen OneStep RT-PCR kit. Most expanded thyroid clonotypes (frequency above 0.001) were also detected in blood, suggesting blood repertoires may reflect thyroid immune responses. A 13 V-J signature model separated ophthalmopathy from stable hyperthyroidism, with over 85% sensitivity and 81.08% specificity in cross-validation and 80%/75% in testing. During validation, the model predicted progression to ophthalmopathy a median of around six months ahead of onset, with approximately 71% sensitivity and around 72% specificity. To identify TCR V-J signatures that set the groups apart, the researchers used a discovery cohort of roughly 100 patients, made up of 43 with Graves' ophthalmopathy and 57 with stable Graves' hyperthyroidism. Prospective prediction of ophthalmopathy was tested in an independent validation cohort of 18 to 20 hyperthyroidism patients and 17 patients who later progressed to ophthalmopathy. The roughly 90 discovery patients were divided at random into training and test sets in a 7:3 ratio. Thyroid tissue and blood T-cell repertoires from roughly six Graves' hyperthyroidism patients were also compared in the study. Following sampling, methimazole starting at 30 mg daily was given to hyperthyroidism patients, and high-dose intravenous methylprednisolone was given to ophthalmopathy patients. Libraries were constructed in a second round of multiplex PCR, after which size selection and purification were carried out. The libraries were sequenced on an Illumina HiSeq2000 using paired-end 100 bp reads. SOAPnuke was used to process the raw data, throwing out any read that contained adapters or uncalled bases, had a mean Phred below 15, or lacked an exact constant-primer or identifier match. COPE v1.2.5 was used to merge the high-quality paired reads, and each unique nucleotide sequence was defined as a clonotype. Clonotypes were aligned to IMGT TRBV, TRBD and TRBJ reference segments using MiTCR v1.1. The analysis was restricted to V-J combinations with a frequency above 0.0001, which together covered 99% to 99.2% of the repertoires. A TCS score was defined as the ratio of F50 (clonal expansion) to E x V (chaos), with BLOSUM62-based TCRdist applied between CDR3 peptides within each V-J. Welch's t-statistics and random forest reduced 450 to 600 V-J features to roughly 13, which were used in a naive Bayes classifier (R e1071). Sample size was not statistically predetermined, and blinding of investigators to group allocation was not performed. According to the paper, TCR Vbeta CDR3 sequencing was carried out on 135 peripheral blood samples, which came from about 45 ophthalmopathy, about 75 hyperthyroidism and some 17 progressor patients.

The sequence was collected from a man between 35 and 55 years old with Graves disease. Donor details come from another sample of the same person, matched by shared clones. The material was peripheral blood mononuclear cells (PBMCs), obtained at new diagnosis, from a patient treated with antithyroid drugs.

The CDR3 region reads CASSSTGVTGELFF. In nucleotides, the sequence is TGTGCCAGCAGCTCGACAGGGGTCACCGGGGAGCTGTTTTTT. Recombination linked TRBV11-3 to TRBJ2-2, and 8 junction bases match TRBD1. The junction shows trimming of 4 bases on V and 4 bases on J, and the gene matches do not reach 2 bases of it. The germline V gene gives CDR1 as SGHNT and CDR2 as YENEEA. The CDR3, from cysteine to phenylalanine, totals 14 residues. Just CDR3 DNA is preserved here, 42 bases in frame from base 1.